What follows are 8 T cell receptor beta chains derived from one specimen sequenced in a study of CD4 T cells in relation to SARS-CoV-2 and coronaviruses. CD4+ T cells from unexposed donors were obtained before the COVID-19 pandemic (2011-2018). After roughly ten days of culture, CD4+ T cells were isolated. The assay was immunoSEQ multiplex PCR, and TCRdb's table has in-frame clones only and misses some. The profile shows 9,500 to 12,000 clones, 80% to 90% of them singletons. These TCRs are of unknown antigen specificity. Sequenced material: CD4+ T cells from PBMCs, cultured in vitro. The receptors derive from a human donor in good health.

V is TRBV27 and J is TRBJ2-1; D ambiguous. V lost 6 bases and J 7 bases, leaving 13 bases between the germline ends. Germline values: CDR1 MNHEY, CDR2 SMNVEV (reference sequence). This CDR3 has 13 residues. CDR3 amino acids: CASSTPAGNEQFF. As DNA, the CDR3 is TGTGCCAGCAGCACTCCGGCAGGAAATGAGCAGTTCTTC.

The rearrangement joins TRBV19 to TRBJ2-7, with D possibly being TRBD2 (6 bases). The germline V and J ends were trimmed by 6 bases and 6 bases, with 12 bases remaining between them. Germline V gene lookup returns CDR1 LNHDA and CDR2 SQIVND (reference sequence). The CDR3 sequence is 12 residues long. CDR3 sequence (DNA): TGTGCCAGTAGAAACTACGGGGGCGAGCAGTACTTC. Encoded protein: CASRNYGGEQYF.

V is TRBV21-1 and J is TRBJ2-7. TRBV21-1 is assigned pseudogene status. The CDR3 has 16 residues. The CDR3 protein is CASSKYPRSCAHEQYF. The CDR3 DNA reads TGTGCCAGCAGCAAATACCCCAGGAGTTGTGCCCACGAGCAGTACTTC.

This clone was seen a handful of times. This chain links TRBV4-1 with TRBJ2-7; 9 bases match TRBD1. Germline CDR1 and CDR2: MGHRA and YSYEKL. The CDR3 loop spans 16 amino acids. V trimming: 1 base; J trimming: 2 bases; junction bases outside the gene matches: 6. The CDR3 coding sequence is TGCGCCAGCAGCCAAGGACCGGGACAGGGAACCTACGAGCAGTACTTC. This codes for CASSQGPGQGTYEQYF.

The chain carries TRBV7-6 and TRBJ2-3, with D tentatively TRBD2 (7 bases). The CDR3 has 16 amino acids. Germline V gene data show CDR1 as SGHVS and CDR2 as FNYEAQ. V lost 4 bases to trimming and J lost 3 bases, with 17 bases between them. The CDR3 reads CASSSGGAGVTDTQYF. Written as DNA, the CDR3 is TGTGCCAGCAGCTCCGGGGGCGCGGGAGTAACAGATACGCAGTATTTT.

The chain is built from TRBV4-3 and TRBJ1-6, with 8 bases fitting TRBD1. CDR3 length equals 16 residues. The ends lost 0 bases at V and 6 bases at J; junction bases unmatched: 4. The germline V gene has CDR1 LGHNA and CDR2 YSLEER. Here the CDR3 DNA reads TGCGCCAGCAGCCAAGAAGACAGGGGCTTTAATTCACCCCTCCACTTT. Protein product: CASSQEDRGFNSPLHF.

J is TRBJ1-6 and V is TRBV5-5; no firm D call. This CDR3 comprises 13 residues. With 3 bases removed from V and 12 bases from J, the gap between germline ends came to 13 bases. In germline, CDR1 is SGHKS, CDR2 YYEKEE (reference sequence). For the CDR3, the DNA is TGTGCCAGCAGCTCGACCCAATTTCAACCCCTCCACTTT. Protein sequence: CASSSTQFQPLHF. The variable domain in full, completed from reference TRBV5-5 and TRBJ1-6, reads DAGVTQSPTHLIKTRGQQVTLRCSPISGHKSVSWYQQVLGQGPQFIFQYYEKEERGRGNFPDRFSARQFPNYSSELNVNALLLGDSALYLCASSSTQFQPLHFGNGTRLTVT.

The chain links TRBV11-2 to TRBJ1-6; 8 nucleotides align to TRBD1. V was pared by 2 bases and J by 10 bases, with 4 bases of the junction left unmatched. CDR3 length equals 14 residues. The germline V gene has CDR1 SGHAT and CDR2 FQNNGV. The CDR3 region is CASSLRTGKSPLHF. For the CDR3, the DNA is TGTGCCAGCAGCTTACGGACAGGGAAGTCACCCCTCCACTTT.